Shown below are 30 T cell receptor beta chains from a single sample sequenced in a study of blood T cell repertoires in COVID-19. The table came from immunoSEQ multiplex PCR; TCRdb's copy has only in-frame clones and leaves some out. The sample records around 100,000 clones, just under 80% being singletons. The sequenced sample consisted of peripheral blood. Source of these receptors: a woman aged 70-85 years with acute or convalescent COVID-19.

The chain joins TRBV11-1 to TRBJ2-7, with TRBD1 matching over 8 bases. The V gene's germline CDR1 is SGHAT and CDR2 FQDESV (reference sequence). The CDR3 has 16 amino acids. After removal of 5 bases from V and 5 bases from J, the junction contained 14 bases not matched to a gene. In DNA form, the CDR3 reads TGTGCCAGCAGCCTTGGTCCCGGGACAGGTTTGGACGAGCAGTACTTC. It yields the protein CASSLGPGTGLDEQYF. The whole variable domain, filled in from reference TRBV11-1 and TRBJ2-7, reads EAEVAQSPRYKITEKSQAVAFWCDPISGHATLYWYRQILGQGPELLVQFQDESVVDDSQLPKDRFSAERLKGVDSTLKIQPAELGDSAMYLCASSLGPGTGLDEQYFGPGTRLTVT.

The chain joins TRBV10-3 to TRBJ2-7, with D tentatively TRBD2 (6 bases). V lost 4 bases and J 6 bases, leaving 10 bases between the germline ends. The CDR3 has 12 amino acids. Germline V gene sequence: CDR1 ENHRY, CDR2 SYGVKD. The CDR3 sequence: CAISVEGREQYV. The DNA of the CDR3 is TGTGCCATCAGTGTGGAGGGGCGCGAGCAGTACGTC.

J is TRBJ1-2 and V is TRBV28; TRBD1 is a possible D gene (5 bases). Germline values: CDR1 MDHEN, CDR2 SYDVKM. Trimming pared 4 bases from V and 4 bases from J, leaving 13 bases between. The CDR3 consists of 14 residues. DNA for the CDR3: TGTGCCAGCAGTTGGGGGGGGAGCCGCTATGGCTACACCTTC. Its translation: CASSWGGSRYGYTF.

The chain links TRBV28 to TRBJ2-3, with TRBD1 identical over 9 bases. The CDR3 runs to 16 residues. After removal of 5 bases from V and 9 bases from J, the junction contained 15 bases not matched to a gene. Germline V gene data show CDR1 as MDHEN and CDR2 as SYDVKM. CDR3 protein: CASSPRDRVGWSTQYF. In DNA form, the CDR3 reads TGTGCCAGCAGTCCCCGGGACAGGGTTGGATGGTCGACGCAGTATTTT.

The CDR3 reads CASQAGRNNQPQHF. DNA for the CDR3: TGTGCCAGCCAAGCGGGTAGGAACAATCAGCCCCAGCATTTT. V is TRBV27 and J is TRBJ1-5, with D uncertain. The CDR3 runs 14 residues. CDR1 is MNHEY and CDR2 is SMNVEV in the germline V gene (reference sequence). Trimming cost V 8 bases and J 3 bases, with 14 bases left between them.

The V gene is TRBV7-3, the J gene TRBJ1-1, with 9 bases identical to TRBD1. Losses at the gene ends were 6 bases for V and 7 bases for J; bases not matched to a gene: 9. This CDR3 has 14 residues. The germline V gene encodes CDR1 SGHTA and CDR2 FQGTGA. The CDR3 is CASSPDRGLDEAFF. In DNA, the CDR3 is TGTGCCAGCAGTCCTGACAGGGGGTTAGATGAAGCTTTCTTT.

This clone was seen at least ten times. J is TRBJ1-5 and V is TRBV24-1; D call uncertain. There are 12 residues in the CDR3. Germline CDR1 reads KGHDR; CDR2 reads SFDVKD. V gave up 2 bases and J gave up 4 bases, with 2 bases separating them. As DNA, the CDR3 is TGTGCCACCAGTGATTCAAATCAGCCCCAGCATTTT. It is translated as CATSDSNQPQHF.

CDR3 bases: TGTGCCATCAGTGATCCACCGGGATCAAATACAGCCTTCGGCTACACCTTC. It encodes CAISDPPGSNTAFGYTF. V usage is TRBV10-3 and J usage is TRBJ1-2; D gene uncertain. Looked up from germline, CDR1 is ENHRY and CDR2 is SYGVKD. The CDR3 covers 17 residues. V gave up 3 bases and J gave up 8 bases, with 25 bases separating them.

This clone was seen a few times. J is TRBJ1-1 and V is TRBV20-1; 8 bases agree with TRBD1. Germline V lookup: CDR1 DFQATT, CDR2 SNEGSKA (reference sequence). The CDR3 contains 14 residues. V trimming: 3 bases; J trimming: 5 bases; junction bases outside the gene matches: 8. The CDR3 DNA reads as TGCAGTGCTAGTCCCGGACAGGGTGCGACTGAAGCTTTCTTT. Translating gives CSASPGQGATEAFF.

The chain is built from TRBV19 and TRBJ1-2, with 9 bases aligning to TRBD1. The CDR3 covers 17 residues. Trimming at V came to 4 bases and at J to 3 bases, leaving 12 bases not matched to a gene. The germline gives CDR1 LNHDA, CDR2 SQIVND (reference sequence). The CDR3 loop reads CASSTSKWRTGDYGYTF. The CDR3 coding sequence is TGTGCCAGTAGTACATCGAAATGGCGGACAGGGGACTATGGCTACACCTTC.

The gene calls are TRBV12-5 and TRBJ1-1; 8 bases agree with TRBD1. The V segment lost 5 bases and the J segment 1 base; nucleotides outside the gene matches: 6. Per germline, CDR1 LGHNT and CDR2 FRNRAP. This CDR3 is 15 amino acids long. The CDR3 DNA sequence: TGTGCTAGTGGTCCCGGACAGGGAGGGAACACTGAAGCTTTCTTT. Amino acid sequence: CASGPGQGGNTEAFF.

The V call is TRBV7-9, the J call TRBJ2-1, with 7 bases aligning to TRBD1. The CDR3 has 13 amino acids. Germline values: CDR1 SEHNR, CDR2 FQNEAQ (reference sequence). Losses at the gene ends were 4 bases for V and 5 bases for J; bases not matched to a gene: 2. The CDR3 nucleotides are TGTGCCAGCAGCTATGACAGGGACAATGAGCAGTTCTTC. This encodes CASSYDRDNEQFF.

The rearrangement links TRBV29-1 to TRBJ1-3, with 7 bases identical to TRBD1. Losses at the gene ends were 8 bases for V and 0 bases for J; bases not matched to a gene: 7. The germline V gene encodes CDR1 SQVTM and CDR2 ANQGSEA. The CDR3 length is 14 residues. The CDR3 sequence is CSILRGFSGNTIYF. In nucleotides, the CDR3 is TGCAGCATCCTCAGGGGGTTCTCTGGAAACACCATATATTTT.

CDR3 region: CASSERISGEYTGELFF. CDR3 in DNA: TGTGCCAGCAGTGAGAGGATTAGCGGGGAGTACACCGGGGAGCTGTTTTTT. The chain employs TRBV6-4 and TRBJ2-2; 8 bases agree with TRBD2. The CDR3 contains 17 residues. Per germline, CDR1 MRHNA and CDR2 SNTAGT. V lost 3 bases to trimming and J lost 3 bases; unmatched junction nucleotides: 9.

This clone was seen a handful of times. This chain joins TRBV19 and TRBJ1-4; 9 bases fit TRBD1. The germline CDR1 and CDR2 sequences are LNHDA and SQIVND (reference sequence). There are 13 residues in the CDR3. The V gene end was trimmed by 9 bases and the J gene end by 7 bases; junction bases not matched to a gene: 6. This CDR3 is CASRDRASEKLFF. CDR3 DNA: TGTGCCAGCCGGGACAGGGCTAGTGAAAAACTGTTTTTT.

CDR3 loop: CASSLAPTSTDTQYF. The CDR3 region has the DNA TGTGCCAGCAGCTTGGCACCTACTAGCACAGATACGCAGTATTTT. The chain has TRBV5-6 and TRBJ2-3; D is unclear. V lost 0 bases and J lost 0, with 8 bases in between. The CDR3 is made up of 15 amino acids. The V gene's germline CDR1 is SGHDT and CDR2 YYEEEE.

V usage is TRBV10-1 and J usage is TRBJ1-1; 7 bases fit TRBD1. The CDR3 is 15 residues long. Germline trimming cut 0 bases from V and 4 bases from J; bases unmatched to any gene: 5. Germline V gene lookup returns CDR1 WNHNN and CDR2 SYGVQD (reference sequence). The CDR3: CASSESGQWGTEAFF. DNA of the CDR3: TGCGCCAGCAGTGAGTCGGGACAGTGGGGCACTGAAGCTTTCTTT.

The V call is TRBV29-1, the J call TRBJ1-1; D not resolved. Germline V CDR1 and CDR2: SQVTM, ANQGSEA. CDR3 size: 10 residues. V dropped 3 bases and J dropped 8 bases, with 7 bases sitting between them. The chain's CDR3 is CSVDSVEAFF. The CDR3 DNA reads as TGCAGCGTTGACTCTGTAGAAGCTTTCTTT.

This clone occurred a few times. The V gene is TRBV5-1, the J gene TRBJ1-2; possibly TRBD1 for D (5 bases). This CDR3 has 14 amino acids. Germline CDR1 reads SGHRS; CDR2 reads YFSETQ. Trimming shortened V by 0 bases and J by 10 bases, and 16 bases separated the two germline ends. CDR3 loop: CASSLGVGTTDYTF. Written as DNA, the CDR3 is TGCGCCAGCAGCTTGGGGGTGGGGACTACTGACTACACCTTC. Based on the CDR3 plus reference TRBV5-1 and TRBJ1-2, the full variable domain is KAGVTQTPRYLIKTRGQQVTLSCSPISGHRSVSWYQQTPGQGLQFLFEYFSETQRNKGNFPGRFSGRQFSNSRSEMNVSTLELGDSALYLCASSLGVGTTDYTFGSGTRLTVV.

The CDR3 DNA reads as TGTGCCAGCAGCCAAGAGGCGCGGGGGGTCCCCGGGGAGCTGTTTTTT. Translating it yields CASSQEARGVPGELFF. The V and J genes are TRBV3-1 (or the pseudogene TRBV3-2) and TRBJ2-2, with 8 nucleotides matching TRBD2. The CDR3 loop spans 16 amino acids. Germline-derived CDR1 and CDR2 are LGHDT and YNNKEL (reference sequence). Germline trimming cut 0 bases from V and 6 bases from J; bases unmatched to any gene: 6.

CDR3 in amino acids: CASSLVSETQYF. In DNA form, the CDR3 reads TGTGCCAGCAGCTTGGTTTCGGAGACCCAGTACTTC. The chain recombines TRBV5-5 with TRBJ2-5; D ambiguous. Trimming removed 0 bases at V and 5 bases at J, with 5 bases between. The CDR3 sequence is 12 residues long. From germline, CDR1 is SGHKS and CDR2 YYEKEE (reference sequence).

The chain links TRBV7-3 to TRBJ2-2; 7 positions match TRBD1. Germline values: CDR1 SGHTA, CDR2 FQGTGA. The CDR3 has 14 residues. After removal of 5 bases from V and 6 bases from J, the junction contained 6 bases not matched to a gene. The CDR3 sequence is CASSARQGAGELFF. The CDR3, as DNA: TGTGCCAGCAGCGCCCGACAGGGAGCCGGGGAGCTGTTTTTT.

This chain joins TRBV3-1 (or the pseudogene TRBV3-2) and TRBJ1-5; unclear D gene. V was cut by 1 base and J by 6 bases, with 4 bases left in between. Germline V gives CDR1 LGHDT, CDR2 YNNKEL (reference sequence). This CDR3 has 12 residues. The CDR3 region is CASSQGGQPQHF. CDR3 coding DNA: TGTGCCAGCAGCCAAGGAGGTCAGCCCCAGCATTTT.

CDR3 residues: CASSLLENYGYTF. CDR3 bases: TGTGCCAGCAGCTTACTCGAGAACTATGGCTACACCTTC. The V and J genes are TRBV7-8 and TRBJ1-2; no definite D call. The germline V and J ends were trimmed by 2 bases and 2 bases, with 6 bases remaining between them. The CDR3 runs to 13 residues. Germline CDR1 SGHVS, CDR2 FQNEAQ.

The gene calls are TRBV19 and TRBJ1-3; D possibly corresponds to TRBD1 (6 bases). CDR1 is LNHDA, CDR2 SQIVND, per germline (reference sequence). This CDR3 is built from 15 residues. The ends were cut back, 4 bases at V and 4 bases at J, with 14 bases in the middle. The CDR3 nucleotides are TGTGCCAGTAGTACCAGGGGCGATACCGGAAACACCATATATTTT. Translation gives CASSTRGDTGNTIYF.

This chain connects TRBV3-1 (or the pseudogene TRBV3-2) to TRBJ1-1; TRBD1 aligns across 9 bases. Germline V gene data show CDR1 as LGHDT and CDR2 as YNNKEL (reference sequence). J gave up 4 bases and V 1 base, and 10 bases lay outside the gene matches. This CDR3 has 17 residues. The CDR3 DNA sequence: TGTGCCAGCAGCCAAGCGGGACAGGGAATATCGGGCACTGAAGCTTTCTTT. Residues: CASSQAGQGISGTEAFF.

Only one count was recorded for this clone. J is TRBJ1-1 and V is TRBV5-1, with 7 bases identical to TRBD1. After removal of 3 bases from V and 4 bases from J, the junction contained 3 bases not matched to a gene. Germline CDR1 reads SGHRS; CDR2 reads YFSETQ. The CDR3 spans 13 residues. The CDR3 DNA follows: TGCGCCAGCAGCTGGAGGACAGGCACTGAAGCTTTCTTT. Its protein product is CASSWRTGTEAFF.

The chain uses TRBV6-6 and TRBJ2-5, with D perhaps matching TRBD1 (6 bases). The CDR3 has 14 amino acids. CDR1 MNHNY and CDR2 SVGAGI come from the germline V gene (reference sequence). The V gene lost 6 bases and the J gene lost 5 bases, with 16 bases spanning the gap. The DNA for the CDR3 is TGTGCCAGCAGCCCGGTGCAGGGGCGCGAGACCCAGTACTTC. Amino acid sequence: CASSPVQGRETQYF.

This clone was found a few times. The chain uses TRBV7-6 and TRBJ2-1; 7 bases are shared with TRBD2. J was trimmed by 5 bases and V by 6 bases; bases with no gene match: 10. This CDR3 comprises 15 residues. The germline gives CDR1 SGHVS, CDR2 FNYEAQ. Here the CDR3 reads CASSGAGGGNNEQFF. CDR3 in DNA: TGTGCCAGCAGTGGTGCCGGCGGGGGAAACAATGAGCAGTTCTTC.

This rearrangement joins TRBV6-6 to TRBJ1-6; perhaps TRBD1 as D (5 bases). The CDR3 is 14 amino acids. V was shortened by 7 bases and J by 8 bases, with 15 bases between the two germline ends. The germline V gene encodes CDR1 MNHNY and CDR2 SVGAGI (reference sequence). The CDR3 loop is CASTRDWGDSPLHF. The CDR3 nucleotides are TGTGCCAGCACGCGGGACTGGGGGGATTCACCCCTCCACTTT.